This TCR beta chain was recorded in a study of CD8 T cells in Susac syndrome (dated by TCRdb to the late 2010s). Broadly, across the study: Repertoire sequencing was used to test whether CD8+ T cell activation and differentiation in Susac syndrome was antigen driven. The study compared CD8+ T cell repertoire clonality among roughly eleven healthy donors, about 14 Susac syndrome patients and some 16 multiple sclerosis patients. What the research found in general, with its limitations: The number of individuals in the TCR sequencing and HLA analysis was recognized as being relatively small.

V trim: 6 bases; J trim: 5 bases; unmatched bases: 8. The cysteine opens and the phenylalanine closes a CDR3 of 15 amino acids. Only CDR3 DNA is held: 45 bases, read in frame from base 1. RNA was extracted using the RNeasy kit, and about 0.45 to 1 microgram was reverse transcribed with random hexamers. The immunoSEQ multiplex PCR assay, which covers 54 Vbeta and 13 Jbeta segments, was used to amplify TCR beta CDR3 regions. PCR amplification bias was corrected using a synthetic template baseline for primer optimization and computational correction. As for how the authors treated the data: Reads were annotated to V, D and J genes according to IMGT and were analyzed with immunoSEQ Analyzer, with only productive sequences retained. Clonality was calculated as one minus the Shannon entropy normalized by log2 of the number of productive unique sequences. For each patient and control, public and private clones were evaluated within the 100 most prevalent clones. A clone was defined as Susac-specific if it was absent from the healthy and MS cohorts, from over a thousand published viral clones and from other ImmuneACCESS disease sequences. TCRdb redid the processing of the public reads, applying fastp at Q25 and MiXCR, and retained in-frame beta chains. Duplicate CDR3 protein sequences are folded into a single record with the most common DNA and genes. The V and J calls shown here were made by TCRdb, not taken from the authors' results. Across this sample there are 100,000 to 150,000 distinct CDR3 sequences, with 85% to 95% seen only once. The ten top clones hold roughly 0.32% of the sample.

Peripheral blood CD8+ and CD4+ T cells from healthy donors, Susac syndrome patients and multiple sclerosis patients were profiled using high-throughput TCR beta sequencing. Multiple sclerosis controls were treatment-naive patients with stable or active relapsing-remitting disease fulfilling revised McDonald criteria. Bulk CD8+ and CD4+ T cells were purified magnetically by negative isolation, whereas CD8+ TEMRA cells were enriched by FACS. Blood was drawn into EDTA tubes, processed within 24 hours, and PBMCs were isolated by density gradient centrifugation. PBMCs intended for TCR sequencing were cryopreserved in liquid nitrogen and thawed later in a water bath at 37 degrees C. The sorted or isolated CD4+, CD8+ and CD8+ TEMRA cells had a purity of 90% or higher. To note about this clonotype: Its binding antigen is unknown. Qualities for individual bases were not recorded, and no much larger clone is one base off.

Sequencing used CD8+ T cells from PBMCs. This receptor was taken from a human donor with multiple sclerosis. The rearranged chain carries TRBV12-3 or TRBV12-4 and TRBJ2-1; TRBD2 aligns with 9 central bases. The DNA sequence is TGTGCCAGCAGGCTGGGGACTAGCTCTAACAATGAGCAGTTCTTC. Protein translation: CASRLGTSSNNEQFF.